These 19 T cell receptor beta chains originate from one sample sequenced in a study of Ad26.COV2.S vaccination and SARS-CoV-2 variants. Produced via immunoSEQ multiplex PCR; TCRdb's table is partial and in-frame only. The sample shows under 95,000 clones, approximately 81% of them seen only once. Sequencing used peripheral blood, obtained after recovery from COVID-19. All receptors derive from a human donor who had recovered from COVID-19.

The sample holds one count of this clone. V gene TRBV11-2 combines with J gene TRBJ1-1, with D unclear. Germline V gives CDR1 SGHAT, CDR2 FQNNGV. This CDR3 comprises 14 residues. V lost 3 bases and J lost 5, with 13 bases in between. For the CDR3, the DNA is TGTGCCAGCAGCTTCGACCCGATACGGACTGAAGCTTTCTTT. Protein sequence: CASSFDPIRTEAFF.

The genes are TRBV3-1 (or the pseudogene TRBV3-2) and TRBJ2-1, with D unresolved. V was shortened by 1 base and J by 7 bases, with 11 bases between the two germline ends. The germline CDR1 and CDR2 sequences are LGHDT and YNNKEL (reference sequence). The CDR3 consists of 14 residues. As DNA, the CDR3 is TGTGCCAGCAGCCAAGTGGGCCAGACTAATGAGCAGTTCTTC. Residues: CASSQVGQTNEQFF.

The genes are TRBV5-1 and TRBJ1-3; 10 bases map to TRBD1. With V trimmed by 7 bases and J by 4 bases, 8 bases remained unmatched. CDR1 is SGHRS, CDR2 YFSETQ, per germline. The CDR3 contains 15 residues. The CDR3 nucleotides read TGCGCCAGCGCTCCGGGACAGGGGTCCGGAAACACCATATATTTT. As protein: CASAPGQGSGNTIYF. Together with reference TRBV5-1 and TRBJ1-3, the CDR3 gives the full variable domain: KAGVTQTPRYLIKTRGQQVTLSCSPISGHRSVSWYQQTPGQGLQFLFEYFSETQRNKGNFPGRFSGRQFSNSRSEMNVSTLELGDSALYLCASAPGQGSGNTIYFGEGSWLTVV.

V usage is TRBV19 and J usage is TRBJ2-6; weak D call: TRBD1 (5 bases). The CDR3 consists of 17 residues. Germline assignment: CDR1 LNHDA and CDR2 SQIVND (reference sequence). V was trimmed by 5 bases and J by 0 bases, leaving 14 bases between them. This CDR3 reads CASSGSQGSSGANVLTF. CDR3 in DNA: TGTGCCAGTAGTGGTAGTCAGGGCAGCTCTGGGGCCAACGTCCTGACTTTC.

This clone has only one observation. This chain connects TRBV12-3 or TRBV12-4 to TRBJ1-2; tentative D call: TRBD1 (6 bases). The CDR3 has 13 residues. The V end lost 3 bases, the J end lost 3 bases, and 8 bases lay between the germline ends. The DNA for the CDR3 is TGTGCCAGCAGTTTTGGGGGCGACTATGGCTACACCTTC. The encoded protein is CASSFGGDYGYTF.

The V gene is TRBV12-5, the J gene TRBJ2-6; D remains ambiguous. This CDR3 has 14 residues. The germline gives CDR1 LGHNT, CDR2 FRNRAP. V lost 1 base to trimming and J lost 2 bases, with 3 bases between them. This chain's CDR3 is CASGLDTGANVLTF. The CDR3 DNA follows: TGTGCTAGTGGTTTGGACACTGGGGCCAACGTCCTGACTTTC.

The chain combines TRBV10-3 with TRBJ2-2; weak D call: TRBD1 (6 bases). Per germline, CDR1 ENHRY and CDR2 SYGVKD. The CDR3 is made up of 18 amino acids. Trimming took 4 bases from V and 4 from J, leaving 22 bases between them. The CDR3: CAISGSPGQTRGTGELFF. CDR3 nucleotides: TGTGCCATCAGTGGATCTCCCGGACAGACACGCGGCACCGGGGAGCTGTTTTTT.

The rearrangement joins TRBV6-2 or TRBV6-3 to TRBJ2-1, with D uncertain. Trimming took off 2 bases at V and 6 bases at J, with 5 bases between the two ends. This CDR3 has 12 amino acids. Germline loops: CDR1 MNHEY, CDR2 SVGEGT. CDR3 region: CASSYVSNEQFF. CDR3 nucleotide sequence: TGTGCCAGCAGTTACGTTTCCAATGAGCAGTTCTTC.

The chain combines TRBV7-8 with TRBJ1-1; weak D call: TRBD1 (6 bases). Trimming left V 1 base short and J 1 base short, with 13 bases between. Germline V lookup: CDR1 SGHVS, CDR2 FQNEAQ. CDR3 length: 16 amino acids. CDR3 bases: TGTGCCAGCAGCTTAGTAGCCCGGGGGGCGAACACTGAAGCTTTCTTT. Encoded protein: CASSLVARGANTEAFF.

The chain is built from TRBV28 and TRBJ2-2, with 10 positions matching TRBD1. CDR3 size: 15 residues. The ends lost 10 bases at V and 1 base at J; junction bases unmatched: 6. Germline-derived CDR1 and CDR2 are MDHEN and SYDVKM. CDR3 protein: CATEGDRGNTGELFF. The CDR3 coding sequence is TGTGCCACCGAGGGGGACAGGGGGAACACCGGGGAGCTGTTTTTT.

The chain employs TRBV28 and TRBJ2-4, with 9 bases that match TRBD2. The CDR3 runs to 14 residues. The junction had 10 bases not matched to a gene; V was cut back by 1 base and J by 15 bases. CDR1 and CDR2 from the germline V gene are MDHEN and SYDVKM. DNA for the CDR3: TGTGCCAGCAGTTTATTTAGTGCGGGAGGGCCCGGGTACTTC. The encoded protein is CASSLFSAGGPGYF.

V gene TRBV9 combines with J gene TRBJ1-3, with D unclear. The CDR3 covers 11 residues. V was cut by 0 bases and J by 8 bases, with 3 bases left in between. From germline, CDR1 is SGDLS and CDR2 YYNGEE. This CDR3 reads CASSVGDTIYF. The CDR3 bases are TGTGCCAGCAGCGTAGGAGACACCATATATTTT.

The V and J genes are TRBV2 and TRBJ1-1; tentative D call: TRBD1 (5 bases). Trimming left V 4 bases short and J 7 bases short, with 13 bases between. The length of the CDR3 is 13 residues. The germline V gene encodes CDR1 SNHLY and CDR2 FYNNEI. CDR3 amino acids: CASSGGGLDEAFF. CDR3 sequence (DNA): TGTGCCAGCAGTGGGGGCGGTCTGGATGAAGCTTTCTTT.

This clone was counted a single time. The genes are TRBV5-1 and TRBJ2-7, with 8 bases matching TRBD1. With 4 bases clipped from V and 4 bases from J, the junction kept 10 bases outside the gene matches. This CDR3 is built from 15 residues. Germline loops: CDR1 SGHRS, CDR2 YFSETQ. CDR3 residues: CASSEPGQDIYEQYF. The CDR3 nucleotides read TGCGCCAGCAGCGAACCGGGACAGGACATATACGAGCAGTACTTC.

This chain connects TRBV11-1 to TRBJ1-1; D gene ambiguous. The V gene's germline CDR1 is SGHAT and CDR2 FQDESV (reference sequence). This CDR3 comprises 14 residues. Trimming took 3 bases from V and 1 from J, leaving 9 bases between them. The CDR3 nucleotides read TGTGCCAGCAGCTTGGACCTCACGAACACTGAAGCTTTCTTT. Protein product: CASSLDLTNTEAFF. Together with reference TRBV11-1 and TRBJ1-1, the CDR3 gives the full variable domain: EAEVAQSPRYKITEKSQAVAFWCDPISGHATLYWYRQILGQGPELLVQFQDESVVDDSQLPKDRFSAERLKGVDSTLKIQPAELGDSAMYLCASSLDLTNTEAFFGQGTRLTVV.

This chain connects TRBV4-3 to TRBJ2-1, with 16 bases aligning to TRBD2. CDR3 length: 22 residues. V gave up 0 bases and J gave up 5 bases; unmatched junction bases: 16. The germline CDR1 and CDR2 sequences are LGHNA and YSLEER. For the CDR3, the DNA is TGCGCCAGCAGCCAAGACCCACCACACCCGGGACTAGCGGGAGGGCCCCACAATGAGCAGTTCTTC. It specifies CASSQDPPHPGLAGGPHNEQFF.

This rearrangement joins TRBV7-3 to TRBJ2-7; D possibly corresponds to TRBD1 (6 bases). V was cut by 5 bases and J by 2 bases, with 10 bases left in between. Germline V gene sequence: CDR1 SGHTA, CDR2 FQGTGA. The CDR3 is 13 residues long. The CDR3 bases are TGTGCCAGCAGCCATACAGGGACCTACGAGCAGTACTTC. This encodes CASSHTGTYEQYF.

The V and J genes are TRBV11-2 and TRBJ1-1; no clear D. V gave up 5 bases and J gave up 6 bases, with 13 bases separating them. Germline V lookup: CDR1 SGHAT, CDR2 FQNNGV. The CDR3 runs to 13 residues. The CDR3 DNA reads TGTGCCAGCAGCCCCGTCCGGGGAGCTGAAGCTTTCTTT. It codes for CASSPVRGAEAFF.

V and J are TRBV28 and TRBJ1-2; D is possibly TRBD1 (5 bases). V was clipped by 8 bases and J by 1 base, with 14 bases between them. This CDR3 has 14 residues. Germline V CDR1 and CDR2: MDHEN, SYDVKM. The CDR3, as DNA: TGTGCCAGCTTAGACAGCCTACTTAACTATGGCTACACCTTC. As protein: CASLDSLLNYGYTF.